The following is a TCR beta chain sequence with its context. What it recognizes is unknown. The data belong to a study of T-cell memory formation after mild COVID-19. Regarding the study as a whole: Contracting CD4+ clones lay largely in CM and EM, with CD8+ ones residing in EMRA.

MiXCR, run by TCRdb on the 5' RACE reads, gives a single entry per CDR3 protein. The sample holds hundreds of thousands of distinct CDR3 sequences; 20% are singletons and the top ten take roughly 8.4%. The sample was PBMCs or a T cell subset sorted from them (not recorded which). The TCR sequence derives from an adult woman who had mild COVID-19 (a few samples of this study predate the infection). Cell type and time point are not known.

CDR3 nucleotides: TGTGCCAGCAGTTCGACGTGGTGGACTGAAGCTTTCTTT. It translates to CASSSTWWTEAFF. The chain recombines TRBV27 with TRBJ1-1, with D hard to call. V gave up 4 bases and J gave up 5 bases, with 11 bases separating them. The CDR3 runs 13 residues. The germline CDR1 and CDR2 sequences are MNHEY and SMNVEV (reference sequence).